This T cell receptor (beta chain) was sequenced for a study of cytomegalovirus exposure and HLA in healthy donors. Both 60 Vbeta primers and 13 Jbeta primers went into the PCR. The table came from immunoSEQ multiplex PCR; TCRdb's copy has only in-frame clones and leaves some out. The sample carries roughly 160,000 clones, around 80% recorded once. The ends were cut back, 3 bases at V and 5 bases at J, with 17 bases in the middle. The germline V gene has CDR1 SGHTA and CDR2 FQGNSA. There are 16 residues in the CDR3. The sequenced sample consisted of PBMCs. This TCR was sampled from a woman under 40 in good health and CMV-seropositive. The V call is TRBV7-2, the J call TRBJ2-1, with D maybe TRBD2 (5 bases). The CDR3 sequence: CASSFLPSIGDNEQFF. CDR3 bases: TGTGCCAGCAGCTTTCTGCCTAGCATTGGAGACAATGAGCAGTTCTTC.